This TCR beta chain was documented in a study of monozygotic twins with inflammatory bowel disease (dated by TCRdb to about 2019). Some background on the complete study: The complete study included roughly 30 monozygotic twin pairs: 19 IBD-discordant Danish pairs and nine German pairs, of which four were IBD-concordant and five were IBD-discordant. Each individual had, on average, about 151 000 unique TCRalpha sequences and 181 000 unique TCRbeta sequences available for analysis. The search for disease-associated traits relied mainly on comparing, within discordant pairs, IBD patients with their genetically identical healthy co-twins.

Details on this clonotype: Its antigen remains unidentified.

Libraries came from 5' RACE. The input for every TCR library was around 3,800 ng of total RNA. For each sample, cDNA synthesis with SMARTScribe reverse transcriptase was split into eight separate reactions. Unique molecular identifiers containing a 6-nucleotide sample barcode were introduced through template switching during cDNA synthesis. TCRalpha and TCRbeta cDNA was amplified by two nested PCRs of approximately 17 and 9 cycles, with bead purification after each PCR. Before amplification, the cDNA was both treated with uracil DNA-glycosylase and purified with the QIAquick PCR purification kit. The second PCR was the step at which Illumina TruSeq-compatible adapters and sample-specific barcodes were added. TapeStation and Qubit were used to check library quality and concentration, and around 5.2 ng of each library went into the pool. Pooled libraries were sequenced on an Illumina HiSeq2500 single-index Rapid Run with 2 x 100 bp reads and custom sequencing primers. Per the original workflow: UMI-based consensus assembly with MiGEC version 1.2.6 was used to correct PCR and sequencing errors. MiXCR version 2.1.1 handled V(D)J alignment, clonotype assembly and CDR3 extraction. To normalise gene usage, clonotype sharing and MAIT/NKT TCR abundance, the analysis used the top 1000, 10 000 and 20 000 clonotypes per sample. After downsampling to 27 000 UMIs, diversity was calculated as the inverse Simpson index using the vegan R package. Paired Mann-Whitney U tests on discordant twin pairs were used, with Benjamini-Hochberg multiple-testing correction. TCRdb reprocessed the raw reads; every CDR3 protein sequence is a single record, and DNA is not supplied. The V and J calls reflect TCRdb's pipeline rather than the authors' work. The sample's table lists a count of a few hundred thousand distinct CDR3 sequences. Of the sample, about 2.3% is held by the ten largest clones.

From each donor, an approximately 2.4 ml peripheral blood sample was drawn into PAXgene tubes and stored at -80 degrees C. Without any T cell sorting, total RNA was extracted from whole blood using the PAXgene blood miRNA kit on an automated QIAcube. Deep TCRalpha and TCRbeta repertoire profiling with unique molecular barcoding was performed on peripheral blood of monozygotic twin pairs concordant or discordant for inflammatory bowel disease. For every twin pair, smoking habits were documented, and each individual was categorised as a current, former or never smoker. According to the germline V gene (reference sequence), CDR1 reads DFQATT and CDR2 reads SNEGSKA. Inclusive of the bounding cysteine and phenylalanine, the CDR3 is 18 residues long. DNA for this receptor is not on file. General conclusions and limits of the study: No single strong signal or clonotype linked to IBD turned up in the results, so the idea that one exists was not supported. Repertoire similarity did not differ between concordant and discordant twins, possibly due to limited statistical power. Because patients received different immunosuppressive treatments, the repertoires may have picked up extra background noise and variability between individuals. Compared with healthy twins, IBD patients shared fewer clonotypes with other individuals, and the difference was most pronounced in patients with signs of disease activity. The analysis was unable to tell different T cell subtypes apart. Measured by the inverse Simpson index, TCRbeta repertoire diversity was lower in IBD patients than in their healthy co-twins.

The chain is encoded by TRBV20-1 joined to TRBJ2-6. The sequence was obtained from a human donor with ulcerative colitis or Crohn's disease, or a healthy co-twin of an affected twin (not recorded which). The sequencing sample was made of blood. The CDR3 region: CSARDLAGISRGANVLTF.